This T cell receptor (beta chain) is from a study of blood T cell repertoires in COVID-19. Study information: Samples representing acute and convalescent COVID-19 were sourced from the United States, Italy and Spain.

The assay was immunoSEQ multiplex PCR, and TCRdb's table has in-frame clones only and misses some. Here the sample spans about 71,000 clones, 70% to 85% being singletons. Sequencing was carried out using peripheral blood. This clonotype was sampled from a man between 65 and 85 years old with acute or convalescent COVID-19.

CDR3 sequence (DNA): TGTGCCAGCAGTACACAGGGTCTTAGGGAAAAACTGTTTTTT. This encodes CASSTQGLREKLFF. The chain links TRBV28 to TRBJ1-4; D might be TRBD1 (6 bases). The CDR3 runs 14 residues. The V gene lost 5 bases and the J gene lost 8 bases, with 15 bases spanning the gap. The V gene's germline CDR1 is MDHEN and CDR2 SYDVKM.